This TCR beta chain was sequenced for a study of T cell changes during pregnancy in multiple sclerosis. Produced via immunoSEQ multiplex PCR; TCRdb's table is partial and in-frame only. The sample has roughly 40,000 clones, 90% to 95% seen once; the top ten hold roughly 1.2%. The germline CDR1 and CDR2 sequences are SEHNR and FQNEAQ (reference sequence). With 11 bases removed from V and 0 bases from J, the gap between germline ends came to 15 bases. CDR3 size: 14 residues. J is TRBJ2-3 and V is TRBV7-9, with D hard to call. This TCR derives from a female donor with multiple sclerosis, enrolled in a pregnancy study. The sequenced sample was peripheral blood, obtained before pregnancy. The DNA of the CDR3 is TGTGCCGGTGAGGTAGTCCTTAGCACAGATACGCAGTATTTT. Translating it yields CAGEVVLSTDTQYF.